Shown below are 12 T cell receptor beta chains from a single sample sequenced in a study of blood T cell repertoires in COVID-19. Data came from immunoSEQ multiplex PCR; TCRdb stores just in-frame clones and leaves some out. The top ten clones hold roughly a tenth of a sample with about 220,000 clones, more than 65% of them seen once. The sequencing input was peripheral blood. All receptors derive from a man aged 45-65 years with active or convalescent COVID-19.

This clone was recorded once. J is TRBJ1-2 and V is TRBV4-3; TRBD1 is a possible D gene (6 bases). Trimming removed 0 bases from V and 6 bases from J, with 11 bases in between. CDR3 length: 14 amino acids. Germline CDR1 reads LGHNA; CDR2 reads YSLEER. The CDR3 nucleotides read TGCGCCAGCAGCCAAGATGCAGGGGTCAATGGCTACACCTTC. Encoded protein: CASSQDAGVNGYTF.

The rearrangement links TRBV29-1 to TRBJ2-1; D may be TRBD2 (5 bases). The V and J ends lost 7 bases and 2 bases respectively, with 12 bases between them. CDR1 SQVTM and CDR2 ANQGSEA come from the germline V gene. The CDR3 has 13 amino acids. The DNA for the CDR3 is TGCAGCGCCTCGGACTGGACCTACAATGAGCAGTTCTTC. Amino acid sequence: CSASDWTYNEQFF.

This chain joins TRBV3-1 (or the pseudogene TRBV3-2) and TRBJ2-2; TRBD2 aligns across 10 bases. Per the germline V gene, CDR1 is LGHDT and CDR2 is YNNKEL (reference sequence). V lost 0 bases and J lost 0; bases outside the gene matches: 4. This CDR3 comprises 18 residues. The CDR3 sequence is CASSQDPLAGPNTGELFF. CDR3 bases: TGTGCCAGCAGCCAAGACCCACTAGCGGGACCGAACACCGGGGAGCTGTTTTTT.

The chain has TRBV18 and TRBJ2-5, with 8 bases that match TRBD2. In germline, CDR1 is KGHSH, CDR2 LQKENI. J was trimmed by 3 bases and V by 2 bases; bases with no gene match: 8. This CDR3 is built from 16 residues. CDR3 loop: CASSPNLAGAEETQYF. The CDR3 region has the DNA TGTGCCAGCTCACCAAATCTAGCGGGTGCCGAAGAGACCCAGTACTTC.

In its sample, this clone was seen once. The gene calls are TRBV4-3 and TRBJ2-1; TRBD1 matches 11 bases. The CDR3 covers 17 residues. Germline V gene lookup returns CDR1 LGHNA and CDR2 YSLEER. J was trimmed by 0 bases and V by 2 bases; bases with no gene match: 3. The CDR3: CASSQTGTGGSYNEQFF. The CDR3 bases are TGCGCCAGCAGCCAAACCGGGACAGGGGGCTCCTACAATGAGCAGTTCTTC.

This chain joins TRBV6-5 and TRBJ1-1; TRBD1 agrees at 8 bases. Unmatched junction bases numbered 12, after V lost 3 bases and J lost 6 bases. Germline V CDR1 and CDR2: MNHEY, SVGAGI. The CDR3 has 16 residues. This CDR3 is CASSYRAGGSRAEAFF. In DNA, the CDR3 is TGTGCCAGCAGTTATCGGGCAGGGGGCTCGAGGGCTGAAGCTTTCTTT.

This chain links TRBV6-5 with TRBJ2-1, with a tentative D call TRBD1 (6 bases). Germline-derived CDR1 and CDR2 are MNHEY and SVGAGI. The V end was cut by 6 bases, the J end by 1 base, with 10 bases between. The CDR3 has 14 residues. CDR3 loop: CASSSTGSYNEQFF. CDR3 nucleotide sequence: TGTGCCAGCAGCTCCACAGGGTCCTACAATGAGCAGTTCTTC.

The chain employs TRBV3-1 (or the pseudogene TRBV3-2) and TRBJ2-5, with TRBD2 matching 10 bases. The J segment lost 4 bases and the V segment lost 0 bases, leaving 8 bases of the junction unmatched. The V gene's germline CDR1 is LGHDT and CDR2 YNNKEL (reference sequence). There are 17 residues in the CDR3. Here the CDR3 DNA reads TGTGCCAGCAGCCAAGATCGGAGCGGGGGGGCAGTAGAGACCCAGTACTTC. Translating gives CASSQDRSGGAVETQYF.

The rearrangement uses TRBV19 and TRBJ2-3, with TRBD1 identical over 8 bases. CDR3 length: 15 residues. Germline V gene lookup returns CDR1 LNHDA and CDR2 SQIVND (reference sequence). Unmatched junction bases numbered 10, after V lost 6 bases and J lost 5 bases. DNA for the CDR3: TGTGCCAGTAGCCCGTCGACAGGGGCGGGAGATACGCAGTATTTT. Translated, it gives CASSPSTGAGDTQYF.

The V and J genes are TRBV18 and TRBJ2-1; 11 bases are a match to TRBD2. Germline V lookup: CDR1 KGHSH, CDR2 LQKENI. V dropped 6 bases and J dropped 4; count of bases not matched to a gene: 5. The CDR3 has 15 residues. The CDR3 sequence: CASSLTSGGYNEQFF. CDR3 bases: TGTGCCAGCTCCCTAACTAGCGGGGGATACAATGAGCAGTTCTTC.

J is TRBJ2-1 and V is TRBV21-1; the table's D call TRBD2 went unverified against the DNA. TRBV21-1 is labeled a pseudogene. This CDR3 comprises 13 residues. CDR3 sequence (DNA): TGTGCCAGCAGCAAACCTAGCGGCAATGAGCAGTTCTTC. Translating gives CASSKPSGNEQFF.

This chain joins TRBV27 and TRBJ2-7; no definite D call. V lost 4 bases to trimming and J lost 4 bases, with 11 bases between them. Germline values: CDR1 MNHEY, CDR2 SMNVEV (reference sequence). The CDR3 length is 13 residues. CDR3 in DNA: TGTGCCAGCAGTTCCCTAAACGCTTACGAGCAGTACTTC. Its protein is CASSSLNAYEQYF.